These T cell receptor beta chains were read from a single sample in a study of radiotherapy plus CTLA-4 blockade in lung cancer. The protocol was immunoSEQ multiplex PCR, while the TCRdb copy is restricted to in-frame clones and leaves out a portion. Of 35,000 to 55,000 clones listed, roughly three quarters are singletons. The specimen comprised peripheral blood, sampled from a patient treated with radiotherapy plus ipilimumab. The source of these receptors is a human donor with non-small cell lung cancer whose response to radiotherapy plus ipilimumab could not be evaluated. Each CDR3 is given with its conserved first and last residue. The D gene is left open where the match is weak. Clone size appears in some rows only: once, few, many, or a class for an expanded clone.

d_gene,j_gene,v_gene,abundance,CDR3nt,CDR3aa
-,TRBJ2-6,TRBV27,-,TGTGCCAGCAGTTTACACTTCTCTGGGGCCAACGTCCTGACTTTC,CASSLHFSGANVLTF
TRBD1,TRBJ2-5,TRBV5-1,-,TGCGCCAGCAGCTTGCTGGGACAGGAAGGACCGTTGCGGCTGTACTTC,CASSLLGQEGPLRLYF
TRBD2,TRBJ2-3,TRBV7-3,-,TGTGCCAGCAGCTTGCTAGCGGGGGGGCGGGGCACAGATACGCAGTATTTT,CASSLLAGGRGTDTQYF
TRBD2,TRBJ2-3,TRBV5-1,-,TGCGCCAGCAGCATACTAGCGGGGGGGGGCACAGATACGCAGTATTTT,CASSILAGGGTDTQYF
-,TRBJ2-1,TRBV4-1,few,TGCGCCAGCAGCCAAGTGGTTAGTCGATACAATGAGCAGTTCTTC,CASSQVVSRYNEQFF
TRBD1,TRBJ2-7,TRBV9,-,TGTGCCAGCAGCGCAGCCGGGACAGGGGAACACGAGCAGTACTTC,CASSAAGTGEHEQYF
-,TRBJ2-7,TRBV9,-,TGTGCCAGCAGCGTAGAAGGCGCTACGGGAGACGAGCAGTACTTC,CASSVEGATGDEQYF
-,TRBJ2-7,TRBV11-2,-,TGTGCCAGCAGCTTAGAAGGTGCCCTAGGCTACGAGCAGTACTTC,CASSLEGALGYEQYF
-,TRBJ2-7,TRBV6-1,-,TGTGCCAGCAGGGAGGTAGCGGAGACGTACGAGCAGTACTTC,CASREVAETYEQYF
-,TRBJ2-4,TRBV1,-,TGCACCAGCAGCCAGGGTCATGGGCGGGAGGGAAGCTTC,CTSSQGHGREGSF
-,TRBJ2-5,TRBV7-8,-,TGTGCCAGCAGCCTGGGACTTGGAGAGACCCAGTACTTC,CASSLGLGETQYF
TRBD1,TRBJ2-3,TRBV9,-,TGTGCCAGCAGCGTAGGACAGGGGGCCGGTAGCGGGAAAGGTAGAGATACGCAGTATTTT,CASSVGQGAGSGKGRDTQYF
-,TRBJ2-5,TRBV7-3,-,TGTGCCAGCAGCTTAACTAATGAAGAGACCCAGTACTTC,CASSLTNEETQYF
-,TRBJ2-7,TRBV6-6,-,TGTGCCAGCAGGGCCCCAGGAGGGGAAGTGGGGGAGCAGTACTTC,CASRAPGGEVGEQYF